In this sample, the clone carrying this T cell receptor (beta chain) turned up many times. As yet, its antigen is unknown. Unique molecular identifiers (one per individual cDNA molecule) were attached. MiXCR, run by TCRdb on the 5' RACE reads, gives a single entry per CDR3 protein. This sample has more than 60,000 distinct CDR3 sequences, with under 9.5% found just once. These data belong to a study of early T cells in non-severe SARS-CoV-2 infection. At the level of the study: RNA in bulk from unsorted whole blood was sequenced, and chains were unpaired.

General observations from the study: In VDJdb matching, anti-spike CD8 responses were favored while private and CD4 specificities went missing.

CDR1 and CDR2 (germline): SGHRS, YFSETQ. V gave up 4 bases and J gave up 1 base, with 15 bases separating them. The CDR3 is made up of 16 amino acids. This TCR derives from an adult who was a healthcare worker with PCR-confirmed SARS-CoV-2 infection or an uninfected control (not recorded which). The specimen sequenced was whole blood. The V and J genes are TRBV5-1 and TRBJ2-1; TRBD1 might be the D (5 bases). CDR3 amino acids: CASSLNAGLSYNEQFF. In DNA form, the CDR3 reads TGCGCCAGCAGCCTCAACGCAGGGTTGTCCTACAATGAGCAGTTCTTC.